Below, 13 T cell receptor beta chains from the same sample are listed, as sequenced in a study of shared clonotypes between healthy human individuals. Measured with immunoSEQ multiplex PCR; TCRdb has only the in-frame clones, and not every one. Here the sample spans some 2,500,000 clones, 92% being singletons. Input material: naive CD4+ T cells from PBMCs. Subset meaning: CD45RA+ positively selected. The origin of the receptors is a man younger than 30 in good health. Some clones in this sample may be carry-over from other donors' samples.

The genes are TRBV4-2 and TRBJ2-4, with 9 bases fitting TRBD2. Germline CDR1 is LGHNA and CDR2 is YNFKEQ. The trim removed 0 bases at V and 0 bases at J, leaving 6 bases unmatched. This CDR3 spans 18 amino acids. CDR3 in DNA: TGTGCCAGCAGCCAAGATATCCTAGCGGGATTAGCCAAAAACATTCAGTACTTC. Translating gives CASSQDILAGLAKNIQYF.

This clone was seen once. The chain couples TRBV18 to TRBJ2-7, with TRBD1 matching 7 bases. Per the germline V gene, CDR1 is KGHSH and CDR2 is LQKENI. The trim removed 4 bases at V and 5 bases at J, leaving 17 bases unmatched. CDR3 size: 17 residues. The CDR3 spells CASSHPKGQQFLNEQYF. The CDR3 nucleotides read TGTGCCAGCTCACATCCTAAGGGACAGCAGTTTTTGAACGAGCAGTACTTC.

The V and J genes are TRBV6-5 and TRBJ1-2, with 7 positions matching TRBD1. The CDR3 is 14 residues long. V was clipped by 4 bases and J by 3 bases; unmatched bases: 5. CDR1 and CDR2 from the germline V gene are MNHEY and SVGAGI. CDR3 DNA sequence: TGTGCCAGCAGTTCGACAGGGCTCGACTATGGCTACACCTTC. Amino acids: CASSSTGLDYGYTF.

The CDR3 DNA reads as TGTGCCAGCAGTTTTGATGCTAACTATGGCTACACCTTC. Protein product: CASSFDANYGYTF. V gene TRBV28 combines with J gene TRBJ1-2; D remains unclear. With 3 bases removed from V and 0 bases from J, the gap between germline ends came to 5 bases. The CDR3 totals 13 residues. CDR1 is MDHEN and CDR2 is SYDVKM in the germline V gene.

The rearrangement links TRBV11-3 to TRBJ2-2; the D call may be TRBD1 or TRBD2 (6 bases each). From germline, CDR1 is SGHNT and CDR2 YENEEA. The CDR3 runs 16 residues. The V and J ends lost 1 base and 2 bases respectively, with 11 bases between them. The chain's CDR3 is CASSLASGGNTGELFF. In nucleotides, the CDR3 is TGTGCCAGCAGCTTAGCTTCCGGGGGCAACACCGGGGAGCTGTTTTTT. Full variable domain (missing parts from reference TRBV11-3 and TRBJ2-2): EAGVVQSPRYKIIEKKQPVAFWCNPISGHNTLYWYLQNLGQGPELLIRYENEEAVDDSQLPKDRFSAERLKGVDSTLKIQPAELGDSAVYLCASSLASGGNTGELFFGEGSRLTVL.

The chain's CDR3 is CASSWESRGTQYF. CDR3 coding DNA: TGTGCCAGCAGTTGGGAAAGTCGGGGGACTCAGTACTTC. This chain connects TRBV6-5 to TRBJ2-7; tentative D call: TRBD2 (6 bases). CDR3 size: 13 residues. Germline values: CDR1 MNHEY, CDR2 SVGAGI. Trimming stripped 4 bases from V and 10 bases from J, with 17 bases between.

DNA of the CDR3: TGTGCCAGCAGCGGGGGGATAGCGGGAGGGCCGATAAGCTCCTACAATGAGCAGTTCTTC. Amino acid sequence: CASSGGIAGGPISSYNEQFF. The chain recombines TRBV2 with TRBJ2-1; 11 bases match TRBD2. The ends lost 6 bases at V and 0 bases at J; junction bases unmatched: 16. This CDR3 region has 20 residues. Germline lookup yields CDR1 SNHLY and CDR2 FYNNEI.

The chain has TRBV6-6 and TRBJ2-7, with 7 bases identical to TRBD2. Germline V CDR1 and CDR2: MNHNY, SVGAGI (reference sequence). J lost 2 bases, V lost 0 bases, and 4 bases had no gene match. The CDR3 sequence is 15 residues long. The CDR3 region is CASSYSGEGTYEQYF. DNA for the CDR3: TGTGCCAGCAGTTACTCGGGGGAGGGAACCTACGAGCAGTACTTC.

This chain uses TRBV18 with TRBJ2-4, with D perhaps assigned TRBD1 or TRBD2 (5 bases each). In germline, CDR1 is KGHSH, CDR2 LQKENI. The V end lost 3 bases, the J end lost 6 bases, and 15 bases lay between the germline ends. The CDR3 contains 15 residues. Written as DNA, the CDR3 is TGTGCCAGCTCACCCCCCGGGACCCAATTAAACATTCAGTACTTC. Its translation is CASSPPGTQLNIQYF.

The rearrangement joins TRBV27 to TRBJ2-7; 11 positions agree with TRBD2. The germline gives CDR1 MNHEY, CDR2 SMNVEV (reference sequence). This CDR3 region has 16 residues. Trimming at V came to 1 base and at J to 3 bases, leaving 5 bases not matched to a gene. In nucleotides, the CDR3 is TGTGCCAGCAGTTTATACTATAGCGGGAGGGGCTACGAGCAGTACTTC. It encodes CASSLYYSGRGYEQYF.

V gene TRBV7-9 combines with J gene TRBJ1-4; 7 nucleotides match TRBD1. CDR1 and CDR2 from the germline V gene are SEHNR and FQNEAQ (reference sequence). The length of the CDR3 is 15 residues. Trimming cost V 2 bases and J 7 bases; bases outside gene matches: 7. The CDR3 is CASSLRDRWSEKLFF. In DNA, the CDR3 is TGTGCCAGCAGCTTAAGGGACAGATGGAGTGAAAAACTGTTTTTT.

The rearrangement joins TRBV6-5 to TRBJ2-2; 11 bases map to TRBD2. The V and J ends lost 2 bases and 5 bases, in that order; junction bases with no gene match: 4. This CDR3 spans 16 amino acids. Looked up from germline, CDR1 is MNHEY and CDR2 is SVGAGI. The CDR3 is CASSYRLAGGTGELFF. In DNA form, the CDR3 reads TGTGCCAGCAGTTACCGGCTAGCGGGAGGAACCGGGGAGCTGTTTTTT.

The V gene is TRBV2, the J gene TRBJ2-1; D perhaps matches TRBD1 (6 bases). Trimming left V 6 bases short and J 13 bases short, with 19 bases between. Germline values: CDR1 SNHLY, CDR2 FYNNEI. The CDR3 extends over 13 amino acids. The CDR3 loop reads CASSPTIQQGQFF. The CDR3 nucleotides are TGTGCCAGCAGCCCTACTATCCAACAGGGCCAGTTCTTC.